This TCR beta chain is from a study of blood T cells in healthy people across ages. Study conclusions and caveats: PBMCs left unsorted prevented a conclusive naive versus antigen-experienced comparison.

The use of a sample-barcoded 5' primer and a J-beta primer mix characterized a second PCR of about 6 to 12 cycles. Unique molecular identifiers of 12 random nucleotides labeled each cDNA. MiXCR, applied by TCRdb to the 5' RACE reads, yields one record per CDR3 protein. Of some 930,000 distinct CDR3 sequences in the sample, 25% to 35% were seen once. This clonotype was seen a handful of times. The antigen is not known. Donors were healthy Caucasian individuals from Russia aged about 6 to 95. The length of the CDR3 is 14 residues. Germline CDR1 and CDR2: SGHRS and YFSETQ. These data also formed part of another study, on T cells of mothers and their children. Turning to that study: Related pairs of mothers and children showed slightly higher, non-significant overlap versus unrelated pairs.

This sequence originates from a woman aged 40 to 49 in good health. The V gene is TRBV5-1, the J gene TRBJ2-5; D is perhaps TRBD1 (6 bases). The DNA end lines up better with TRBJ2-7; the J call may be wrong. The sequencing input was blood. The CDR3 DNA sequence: TGCGCCAGCAGCTTGGATGGGGGCGCGAACGAGCAGTACTTC. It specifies CASSLDGGANEQYF.